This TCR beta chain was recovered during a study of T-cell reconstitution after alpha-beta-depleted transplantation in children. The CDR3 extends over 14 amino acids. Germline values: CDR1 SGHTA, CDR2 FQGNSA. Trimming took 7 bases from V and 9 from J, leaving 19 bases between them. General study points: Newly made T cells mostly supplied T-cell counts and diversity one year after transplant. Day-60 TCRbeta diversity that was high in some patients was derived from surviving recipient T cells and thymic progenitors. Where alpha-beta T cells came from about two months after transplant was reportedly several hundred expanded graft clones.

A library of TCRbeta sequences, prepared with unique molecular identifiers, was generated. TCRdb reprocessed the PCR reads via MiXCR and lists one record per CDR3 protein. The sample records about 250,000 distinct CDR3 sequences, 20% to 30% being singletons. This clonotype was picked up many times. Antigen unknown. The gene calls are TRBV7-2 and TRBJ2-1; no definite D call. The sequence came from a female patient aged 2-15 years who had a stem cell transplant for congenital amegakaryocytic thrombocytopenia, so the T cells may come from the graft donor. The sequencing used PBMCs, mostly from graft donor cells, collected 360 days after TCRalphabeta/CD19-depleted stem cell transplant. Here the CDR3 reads CASTPTASVGEQFF. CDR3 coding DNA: TGTGCCAGCACACCGACCGCAAGCGTCGGTGAGCAGTTCTTC.